This entry is about one TCR beta chain. As yet, its antigen is unknown. The data are from a study of blood T cells in healthy people across ages. Whole-study results and caveats: Naive T cell percentage by flow cytometry tracked strongly with beta diversity.

Alongside a J-beta primer mix, a sample-barcoded 5' primer served in a second PCR lasting roughly 7 to 11 cycles. Through a template-switch adaptor with 12 random nucleotides, each cDNA molecule received a tag. TCRdb independently ran MiXCR on the 5' RACE reads; one entry per CDR3 protein. The table has 700,000 to 900,000 distinct CDR3 sequences, 40% to 65% seen once. Germline loops: CDR1 MGHRA, CDR2 YSYEKL. This CDR3 is 16 amino acids long. The V end was cut by 0 bases, the J end by 1 base, with 10 bases between. This chain links TRBV4-1 with TRBJ1-5; no clear D gene. Sequenced input: blood. This clonotype was sampled from a man aged 80 or over in good health. CDR3 protein: CASSQDAWQSNQPQHF. CDR3 sequence (DNA): TGCGCCAGCAGCCAAGATGCTTGGCAGAGCAATCAGCCCCAGCATTTT.